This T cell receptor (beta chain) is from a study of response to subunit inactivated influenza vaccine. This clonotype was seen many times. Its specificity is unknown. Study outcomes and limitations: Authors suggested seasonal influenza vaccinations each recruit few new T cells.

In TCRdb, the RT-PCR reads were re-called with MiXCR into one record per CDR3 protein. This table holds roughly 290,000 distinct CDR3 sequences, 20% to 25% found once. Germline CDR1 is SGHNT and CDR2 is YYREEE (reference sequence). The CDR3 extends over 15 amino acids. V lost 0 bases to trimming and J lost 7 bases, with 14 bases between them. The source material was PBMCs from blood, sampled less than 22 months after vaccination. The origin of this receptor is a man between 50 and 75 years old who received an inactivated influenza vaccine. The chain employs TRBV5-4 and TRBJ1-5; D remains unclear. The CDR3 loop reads CASSLGGNIGQPQHF. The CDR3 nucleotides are TGTGCCAGCAGCTTGGGAGGTAATATTGGACAGCCCCAGCATTTT.